This entry features one TCR beta chain sequence. As yet, its antigen is unknown. This specimen belongs to a study of Tregs in tolerant kidney transplant recipients. TCRdb's copy holds only in-frame clones and misses some; the assay was immunoSEQ multiplex PCR. The sample holds 200,000 to 300,000 clones; about 80% are singletons and the top ten take about 0.64%. Study-wide results and limits: The small number of patients limits these findings pending further validation. Activated donor B cell expansion appeared to reveal the most relevant donor-specific TCRbeta repertoire.

This receptor was identified in a human donor in good health. The specimen sequenced was CD4+ T cells from blood.

The CDR3 DNA reads as TGTGCCAGCAGCTTAAGACTAGCGGGAGGGCCTGGCACCGGGGAGCTGTTTTTT. Its translation: CASSLRLAGGPGTGELFF. The chain links TRBV11-3 to TRBJ2-2, with 14 bases matching TRBD2. V trimming: 2 bases; J trimming: 4 bases; junction bases outside the gene matches: 6. This CDR3 has 18 amino acids. The germline V gene has CDR1 SGHNT and CDR2 YENEEA.